Each of the 27 T cell receptor beta chains below was sequenced from the same sample in a study of cytomegalovirus exposure and HLA in healthy donors. It was with 60 Vbeta and 13 Jbeta primers that the PCR ran. Assay used: immunoSEQ multiplex PCR; TCRdb lists only in-frame clones, some missing. The repertoire holds under 200,000 clones, with 60% to 80% as singletons. Sequenced sample: PBMCs. The receptor source for this set is a man aged 50-60 years in good health and CMV-seropositive.

This clone appeared once. The genes are TRBV10-3 and TRBJ2-2; perhaps TRBD2 as D (5 bases). The ends were cut back, 4 bases at V and 4 bases at J, with 10 bases in the middle. This CDR3 has 14 amino acids. Germline V CDR1 and CDR2: ENHRY, SYGVKD. The CDR3 DNA reads as TGTGCCATCAGTGTGGTAGGGAGCACCGGGGAGCTGTTTTTT. Encoded protein: CAISVVGSTGELFF.

The rearrangement uses TRBV23-1 and TRBJ2-5; TRBD1 agrees at 7 bases. TRBV23-1 falls under the ORF class, with uncertain function. Trimming at V came to 1 base and at J to 0 bases, leaving 8 bases not matched to a gene. The CDR3 totals 17 residues. The CDR3 sequence: CASSQYIGQAYQETQYF. CDR3 DNA: TGCGCCAGCAGTCAATACATCGGACAGGCCTACCAAGAGACCCAGTACTTC.

This chain links TRBV2 with TRBJ1-2; 7 nucleotides agree with TRBD1. The CDR3 runs 15 residues. CDR1 SNHLY and CDR2 FYNNEI come from the germline V gene. V dropped 3 bases and J dropped 5; count of bases not matched to a gene: 9. DNA of the CDR3: TGTGCCAGCAGTGATACCCGGGACAGCAGATATGGCTACACCTTC. Encoded protein: CASSDTRDSRYGYTF.

This clone showed up just a few times. The gene calls are TRBV7-2 and TRBJ2-1; 12 bases are shared with TRBD2. CDR1 is SGHTA and CDR2 is FQGNSA in the germline V gene. The CDR3 is 16 amino acids. Germline trimming cut 2 bases from V and 9 bases from J; bases unmatched to any gene: 8. CDR3 in DNA: TGTGCCAGCAGCTTATTTCTAGCGGGGGGGCCGGGTGAGCAGTTCTTC. Protein product: CASSLFLAGGPGEQFF.

The chain has TRBV4-3 and TRBJ2-1; perhaps TRBD1 as D (5 bases). Germline V CDR1 and CDR2: LGHNA, YSLEER. CDR3 length: 16 amino acids. Trimming shortened V by 3 bases and J by 5 bases, and 17 bases separated the two germline ends. CDR3 coding DNA: TGCGCCAGCAGCCAGACGCCCCGCAGGGCCGACAATGAGCAGTTCTTC. Translated, it gives CASSQTPRRADNEQFF.

This clone was recorded once. V and J are TRBV4-3 and TRBJ1-4; D might be TRBD1 (5 bases). V was trimmed by 6 bases and J by 7 bases, leaving 12 bases between them. The CDR3 length is 13 residues. The germline CDR1 and CDR2 sequences are LGHNA and YSLEER. CDR3 sequence (DNA): TGCGCCAGCAGTTCCCAGGGAAGTGAAAAACTGTTTTTT. It is translated as CASSSQGSEKLFF.

This clone was counted a few times. This chain uses TRBV25-1 with TRBJ2-1, with 9 bases identical to TRBD2. Germline-derived CDR1 and CDR2 are MGHDK and SYGVNS. The trim removed 7 bases at V and 9 bases at J, leaving 10 bases unmatched. The CDR3 length is 14 residues. As DNA, the CDR3 is TGTGCCAGCACCCCTAGCGGGGCCTGGGGTGAGCAGTTCTTC. Residues: CASTPSGAWGEQFF.

The chain has TRBV2 and TRBJ1-5; 8 nucleotides agree with TRBD1. V was pared by 4 bases and J by 4 bases, with 9 bases of the junction left unmatched. Looked up from germline, CDR1 is SNHLY and CDR2 is FYNNEI. CDR3 length equals 16 residues. The CDR3 DNA is TGTGCCAGCAGTGGGACAGGGAGCTCAACTAATCAGCCCCAGCATTTT. Protein: CASSGTGSSTNQPQHF.

The CDR3 protein is CATSRGAGFITYEQYF. CDR3 in DNA: TGTGCCACCAGCAGAGGGGCAGGGTTTATAACCTACGAGCAGTACTTC. The rearrangement uses TRBV15 and TRBJ2-7, with D possibly matching TRBD1 (5 bases). The germline V gene encodes CDR1 LNHNV and CDR2 YYDKDF (reference sequence). V dropped 1 base and J dropped 2 bases, with 15 bases sitting between them. This CDR3 has 16 amino acids.

The CDR3 loop is CASSLGEGGANTEAFF. The CDR3 DNA follows: TGTGCCAGCAGCTTAGGGGAGGGGGGAGCGAACACTGAAGCTTTCTTT. The chain uses TRBV7-9 and TRBJ1-1; a possible D gene is TRBD1 (6 bases). The CDR3 totals 16 residues. V was shortened by 1 base and J by 1 base, with 13 bases between the two germline ends. Germline CDR1 is SEHNR and CDR2 is FQNEAQ (reference sequence).

The chain combines TRBV5-5 with TRBJ2-5; 9 bases fit TRBD1. Unmatched junction bases numbered 5, after V lost 0 bases and J lost 2 bases. The CDR3 has 16 amino acids. Germline loops: CDR1 SGHKS, CDR2 YYEKEE (reference sequence). CDR3 DNA sequence: TGTGCCAGCAGCTTGGGAGGGACAGGGACTCAAGAGACCCAGTACTTC. This sequence encodes CASSLGGTGTQETQYF.

This chain links TRBV9 with TRBJ2-5; maybe TRBD2 (5 bases). The CDR3 is 15 residues long. V was trimmed by 0 bases and J by 5 bases, leaving 14 bases between them. CDR1 and CDR2 from the germline V gene are SGDLS and YYNGEE. The DNA of the CDR3 is TGTGCCAGCAGCGTAGATTCGGGCCGCGGGGAGACCCAGTACTTC. Its translation: CASSVDSGRGETQYF.

The genes are TRBV5-6 and TRBJ2-7; TRBD2 aligns across 11 bases. This CDR3 comprises 15 residues. Trimming cost V 3 bases and J 2 bases; bases outside gene matches: 4. CDR1 is SGHDT, CDR2 YYEEEE, per germline. CDR3 sequence reads: CASSWGTSGTYEQYF. CDR3 in DNA: TGTGCCAGCAGCTGGGGGACTAGCGGTACCTACGAGCAGTACTTC.

This clone was picked up a small number of times. This rearrangement joins TRBV6-5 to TRBJ1-2; 8 positions agree with TRBD1. Germline trimming cut 2 bases from V and 4 bases from J; bases unmatched to any gene: 6. Germline loops: CDR1 MNHEY, CDR2 SVGAGI. This CDR3 is 15 amino acids long. This CDR3 is CASSYTGGQVYGYTF. CDR3 bases: TGTGCCAGCAGTTACACGGGGGGACAGGTCTATGGCTACACCTTC.

This clone showed up just once. The V gene is TRBV10-3, the J gene TRBJ2-5; TRBD1 might be the D (6 bases). The tail of the sequence fits TRBJ2-7 better, so the J call may be wrong. This CDR3 spans 12 amino acids. The germline V gene has CDR1 ENHRY and CDR2 SYGVKD. The CDR3 spells CAISEQGHEQYF. As DNA, the CDR3 is TGTGCCATCAGTGAACAGGGACACGAGCAGTACTTC.

The chain employs TRBV6-1 and TRBJ1-3; 8 bases align to TRBD1. V lost 10 bases and J lost 2; bases outside the gene matches: 4. Germline V CDR1 and CDR2: MNHNS, SASEGT. The CDR3 is 13 amino acids. The CDR3 region is CATPDRAGNTIYF. DNA of the CDR3: TGTGCCACCCCGGACAGGGCTGGAAACACCATATATTTT.

On this clone: The junction differs from germline at one of its ends, possibly a read error. Other DNA sequences within the sample encode an identical CDR3. This rearrangement joins TRBV7-8 to TRBJ1-4, with D possibly matching TRBD1 (6 bases). Germline V gives CDR1 SGHVS, CDR2 FQNEAQ. The CDR3 has 15 residues. CDR3 sequence (DNA): TGTGCCAGCAGCTCATACAGGGCCCCTAGGGAAAAACTGTTTTTC. This gives the protein CASSSYRAPREKLFF.

The chain has TRBV5-4 and TRBJ2-7; 8 bases are shared with TRBD2. Germline V gene lookup returns CDR1 SGHNT and CDR2 YYREEE (reference sequence). V lost 7 bases to trimming and J lost 3 bases; unmatched junction nucleotides: 15. This CDR3 comprises 16 residues. The CDR3 loop is CASRGGTGTKIYEQYF. The CDR3 DNA follows: TGTGCCAGCCGGGGGGGGACCGGGACCAAGATCTACGAGCAGTACTTC.

This rearrangement joins TRBV28 to TRBJ2-2; TRBD1 matches 8 bases. Per the germline V gene, CDR1 is MDHEN and CDR2 is SYDVKM. V was clipped by 10 bases and J by 3 bases; unmatched bases: 13. This CDR3 comprises 16 residues. The CDR3 DNA sequence: TGTGCCACCCACCTTCCTGGACAGGGTCACACCGGGGAGCTGTTTTTT. It translates to CATHLPGQGHTGELFF.

The V call is TRBV29-1, the J call TRBJ2-1, with a possible D match to TRBD1 (7 bases). Germline V CDR1 and CDR2: SQVTM, ANQGSEA. With 8 bases removed from V and 6 bases from J, the gap between germline ends came to 26 bases. The CDR3 extends over 16 amino acids. CDR3 sequence (DNA): TGCAGCACGTTGGAAAGGGGGGACAGACTCTTCAATGAGCAGTTCTTC. This translates into CSTLERGDRLFNEQFF.

This clone came up a few times. The genes are TRBV29-1 and TRBJ2-7, with 7 bases identical to TRBD1. The trim removed 7 bases at V and 4 bases at J, leaving 13 bases unmatched. The CDR3 sequence is 14 residues long. Germline CDR1 reads SQVTM; CDR2 reads ANQGSEA. The CDR3 loop is CSAILQGRRYEQYF. The CDR3 bases are TGCAGCGCCATACTACAGGGGCGACGGTACGAGCAGTACTTC.

This chain connects TRBV5-4 to TRBJ2-6; D gene ambiguous. Germline V lookup: CDR1 SGHNT, CDR2 YYREEE (reference sequence). The CDR3 has 16 amino acids. V gave up 2 bases and J gave up 0 bases, with 9 bases separating them. The CDR3 DNA sequence: TGTGCCAGCAGCTTACAACACCGCTCTGGGGCCAACGTCCTGACTTTC. Its translation: CASSLQHRSGANVLTF. The full variable domain, completed using reference TRBV5-4 and TRBJ2-6, is ETGVTQSPTHLIKTRGQQVTLRCSSQSGHNTVSWYQQALGQGPQFIFQYYREEENGRGNFPPRFSGLQFPNYSSELNVNALELDDSALYLCASSLQHRSGANVLTFGAGSRLTVL.

The chain employs TRBV7-3 and TRBJ2-1; 13 bases are shared with TRBD2. Germline-derived CDR1 and CDR2 are SGHTA and FQGTGA. The V gene end was trimmed by 2 bases and the J gene end by 6 bases; junction bases not matched to a gene: 10. The CDR3 contains 18 residues. This CDR3 reads CASSLLQGRLAGGNEQFF. CDR3 nucleotide sequence: TGTGCCAGCAGCTTACTTCAGGGGCGACTAGCGGGGGGCAATGAGCAGTTCTTC.

Remarks on this clone: Its ends do not fully match the called genes, so a read error is possible. The chain employs TRBV28 and TRBJ2-1; D unresolved. Germline V gene lookup returns CDR1 MDHEN and CDR2 SYDVKM. The length of the CDR3 is 13 residues. The CDR3 DNA reads as TGTGCCAGCACCCTAATCTCCCACAATGAGCAGTTCTTC. Protein: CASTLISHNEQFF.

This rearrangement joins TRBV11-3 to TRBJ1-1; D possibly corresponds to TRBD1 (6 bases). V gave up 4 bases and J gave up 1 base, with 7 bases separating them. This CDR3 has 13 amino acids. The germline V gene has CDR1 SGHNT and CDR2 YENEEA. The CDR3 loop reads CASSYRENTEAFF. For the CDR3, the DNA is TGTGCCAGCAGCTACAGGGAGAACACTGAAGCTTTCTTT.

The chain couples TRBV5-1 to TRBJ2-3; TRBD1 might be the D (6 bases). V shed 1 base and J shed 4 bases, with 10 bases lying between them. The CDR3 extends over 14 amino acids. CDR1 is SGHRS, CDR2 YFSETQ, per germline. The CDR3 region has the DNA TGCGCCAGCAGCTTGAACAGGGCAGCAGATACGCAGTATTTT. Translated, it gives CASSLNRAADTQYF.

The V call is TRBV10-1, the J call TRBJ2-3, with 13 bases fitting TRBD2. V gave up 2 bases and J gave up 5 bases; unmatched junction bases: 4. The CDR3 sequence is 16 residues long. Germline lookup yields CDR1 WNHNN and CDR2 SYGVQD (reference sequence). DNA of the CDR3: TGCGCCAGCAGTGAGGGACTAGCGGGGGCGGTAGATACGCAGTATTTT. Its protein is CASSEGLAGAVDTQYF.